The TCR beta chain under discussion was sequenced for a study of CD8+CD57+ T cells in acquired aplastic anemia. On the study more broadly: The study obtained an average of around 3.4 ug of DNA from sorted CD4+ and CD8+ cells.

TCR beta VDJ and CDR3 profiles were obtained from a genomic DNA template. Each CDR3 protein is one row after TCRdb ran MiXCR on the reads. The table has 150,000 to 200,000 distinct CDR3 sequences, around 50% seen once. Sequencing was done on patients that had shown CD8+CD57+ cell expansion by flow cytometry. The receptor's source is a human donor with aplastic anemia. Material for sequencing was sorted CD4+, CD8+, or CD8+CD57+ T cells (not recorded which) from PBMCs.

CDR3 region: CASSEFTGDSPLHF. In DNA, the CDR3 is TGTGCCAGCAGTGAATTCACGGGGGATTCACCCCTCCACTTT. V and J are TRBV2 and TRBJ1-6, with D maybe TRBD1 (5 bases). Trimming pared 2 bases from V and 8 bases from J, leaving 10 bases between. CDR3 length: 14 residues. Looked up from germline, CDR1 is SNHLY and CDR2 is FYNNEI.